This entry is about one TCR beta chain. The antigen remains undetermined. The sample is drawn from a study of PD-1 blockade in classical Hodgkin lymphoma. Profiled with immunoSEQ multiplex PCR; TCRdb holds only in-frame clones, not every one. The sample holds more than 12,000 clones; around 84% are singletons and the top ten take about 4.8%. The study, taken as a whole, reports: With respect to the repertoire differences, their causes, possibly disease activity or prior therapy, remain undefined. A significant rise in TCR diversity was seen by C4D1 for CD4+ cells but not for CD8+ cells. Relapsed/refractory patients reportedly had lower baseline diversity than newly diagnosed patients.

The patients all showed relapse after autologous stem cell transplantation, while their brentuximab vedotin exposure varied. CDR3 length equals 13 residues. V shed 4 bases and J shed 3 bases, with 10 bases lying between them. Germline V gives CDR1 SGHNT, CDR2 YYREEE (reference sequence). The source material was peripheral blood mononuclear cells (PBMCs), sampled at baseline. This TCR was recovered from a human donor with classical Hodgkin lymphoma. This chain uses TRBV5-4 with TRBJ1-1; D call uncertain. CDR3 sequence (DNA): TGTGCCAGCAGCGCCACTATGTACACTGAAGCTTTCTTT. Translated, it gives CASSATMYTEAFF.